The 17 T cell receptor beta chains below all came from one sample that was sequenced in a study of blood T cells in healthy people across ages. A second about 6 to 12 cycle PCR used barcoded and J-beta primers. MiXCR, run by TCRdb on the 5' RACE reads, gives a single entry per CDR3 protein. The sample lists around 580,000 distinct CDR3 sequences, 40% to 55% occurring once. Sequencing was done on a sample of blood. These receptors were obtained from a man at least 80 years old in good health.

J is TRBJ2-5 and V is TRBV25-1, with D hard to call. The CDR3 has 14 residues. Germline V CDR1 and CDR2: MGHDK, SYGVNS. V shed 0 bases and J shed 0 bases, with 5 bases lying between them. CDR3 protein: CASSEYGNQETQYF. The DNA for the CDR3 is TGTGCCAGCAGTGAATACGGCAACCAAGAGACCCAGTACTTC.

Comment on this clonotype: One end of the junction does not line up with germline, which may come from a read error. The chain joins TRBV20-1 to TRBJ1-1; no clear D gene. This CDR3 contains 11 residues. Germline V lookup: CDR1 DFQATT, CDR2 SNEGSKA (reference sequence). The CDR3 protein is CSARGRTEAFF. The CDR3 DNA follows: TGCAGTGCCAGAGGAAGGACTGAAGCTTTCTTT.

Comment on this clonotype: Given a much more abundant clone one base away, this may be a read error. This chain's CDR3 is CASSFERNTEAFF. The DNA of the CDR3 is TGTGCCAGCAGCTTTGAGAGGAACACTGAAGCTTTCTTT. V usage is TRBV7-2 and J usage is TRBJ1-1; D is unresolved. Germline V gene sequence: CDR1 SGHTA, CDR2 FQGNSA. Trimming took off 3 bases at V and 1 base at J, with 6 bases between the two ends. The CDR3 spans 13 residues. Variable domain in full (rest from reference TRBV7-2 and TRBJ1-1): GAGVSQSPSNKVTEKGKDVELRCDPISGHTALYWYRQSLGQGLEFLIYFQGNSAPDKSGLPSDRFSAERTGGSVSTLTIQRTQQEDSAVYLCASSFERNTEAFFGQGTRLTVV.

This clonotype was found a few times. V usage is TRBV20-1 and J usage is TRBJ2-5, with 9 bases aligning to TRBD2. The DNA end is a closer match to TRBJ2-7, so the J assignment may be wrong. CDR3 length: 15 residues. The germline CDR1 and CDR2 sequences are DFQATT and SNEGSKA (reference sequence). The CDR3 DNA reads as TGCAGTGCTAGAGAAGGTCGAGCGGGAGGCAACGAGCAGTACTTC. It yields the protein CSAREGRAGGNEQYF.

In this sample, this clonotype turned up many times. The rearrangement uses TRBV6-5 and TRBJ2-2; D is uncertain. Germline CDR1 MNHEY, CDR2 SVGAGI. V lost 10 bases, J lost 9 bases, and 6 bases lay in between. The CDR3 runs 9 residues. The CDR3 spells CANSRELFF. Here the CDR3 DNA reads TGTGCCAACTCAAGGGAGCTGTTTTTT.

This clonotype has a count of ten or more. V usage is TRBV7-3 and J usage is TRBJ2-1, with D perhaps matching TRBD1 or TRBD2 (5 bases each). Per the germline V gene, CDR1 is SGHTA and CDR2 is FQGTGA. The CDR3 is 14 residues long. V gave up 1 base and J gave up 3 bases, with 7 bases separating them. In DNA form, the CDR3 reads TGTGCCAGCAGCTTAAGAGGGGACTACAATGAGCAGTTCTTC. Its protein is CASSLRGDYNEQFF.

This clonotype turned up a few times. The chain employs TRBV12-3 or TRBV12-4 and TRBJ2-1; the match to TRBD2 covers 9 bases. The junction had 6 bases not matched to a gene; V was cut back by 6 bases and J by 6 bases. CDR3 length: 14 amino acids. This CDR3 reads CASRSSGRANEQFF. CDR3 coding DNA: TGTGCCAGCAGAAGTAGCGGGAGAGCCAATGAGCAGTTCTTC.

This clonotype was seen once. V usage is TRBV20-1 and J usage is TRBJ2-5; 16 nucleotides align to TRBD2. Germline values: CDR1 DFQATT, CDR2 SNEGSKA (reference sequence). This CDR3 has 14 residues. V lost 4 bases, J lost 5 bases, and 1 base stayed unmatched. The CDR3 here is CSATGLAGGETQYF. The CDR3 DNA reads as TGCAGTGCTACGGGACTAGCGGGAGGGGAGACCCAGTACTTC.

V is TRBV29-1 and J is TRBJ2-7; 10 bases line up with TRBD1. Trimming at V came to 6 bases and at J to 5 bases, leaving 4 bases not matched to a gene. Germline-derived CDR1 and CDR2 are SQVTM and ANQGSEA. The CDR3 sequence is 12 residues long. The CDR3: CSVVTGGNEQYF. CDR3 DNA: TGCAGCGTAGTGACAGGGGGCAACGAGCAGTACTTC.

This clonotype was seen a few times. V usage is TRBV28 and J usage is TRBJ2-1; possibly TRBD2 for D (6 bases). Trimming pared 3 bases from V and 5 bases from J, leaving 20 bases between. This CDR3 is built from 17 residues. Per germline, CDR1 MDHEN and CDR2 SYDVKM. DNA of the CDR3: TGTGCCAGCAGTTTTACTAGCTCTACGACCCCCGACAATGAGCAGTTCTTC. Protein product: CASSFTSSTTPDNEQFF. Combining the CDR3 with reference TRBV28 and TRBJ2-1 gives the whole variable domain DVKVTQSSRYLVKRTGEKVFLECVQDMDHENMFWYRQDPGLGLRLIYFSYDVKMKEKGDIPEGYSVSREKKERFSLILESASTNQTSMYLCASSFTSSTTPDNEQFFGPGTRLTVL.

The rearrangement joins TRBV7-9 to TRBJ2-7; 8 bases align to TRBD1. J gave up 2 bases and V 4 bases, and 13 bases lay outside the gene matches. There are 17 residues in the CDR3. Germline CDR1 and CDR2: SEHNR and FQNEAQ (reference sequence). This CDR3 is CASSSQGQGRGPYEQYF. DNA for the CDR3: TGTGCCAGCAGCTCACAAGGACAGGGAAGGGGGCCCTACGAGCAGTACTTC.

The V call is TRBV12-3 or TRBV12-4, the J call TRBJ2-1, with TRBD2 identical over 8 bases. The junction had 8 bases not matched to a gene; V was cut back by 3 bases and J by 13 bases. The CDR3 has 13 residues. As DNA, the CDR3 is TGTGCCAGCAGTTTCCTTCTAGCGGGTACCCAGTTCTTC. Translation: CASSFLLAGTQFF.

J is TRBJ2-7 and V is TRBV7-2; D is possibly TRBD2 (5 bases). Trimming shortened V by 1 base and J by 2 bases, and 9 bases separated the two germline ends. CDR3 length equals 14 residues. The germline CDR1 and CDR2 sequences are SGHTA and FQGNSA. The CDR3 bases are TGTGCCAGCAGCTTAGACTACGGGACCTACGAGCAGTACTTC. Translating it yields CASSLDYGTYEQYF.

V usage is TRBV7-2 and J usage is TRBJ2-7, with 8 bases fitting TRBD1. The CDR3 has 13 amino acids. The V and J ends lost 6 bases and 6 bases, in that order; junction bases with no gene match: 7. Germline V gives CDR1 SGHTA, CDR2 FQGNSA. CDR3 loop: CASSWTGNGEQYF. CDR3 nucleotides: TGTGCCAGCAGTTGGACAGGGAATGGCGAGCAGTACTTC.

A few counts support this clonotype. This rearrangement joins TRBV12-3 or TRBV12-4 to TRBJ1-6; D unclear. V gave up 6 bases and J gave up 7 bases, with 13 bases separating them. The CDR3 is made up of 14 amino acids. The CDR3 reads CASRPETGNSPLHF. DNA for the CDR3: TGTGCCAGCAGACCGGAGACGGGGAATTCACCCCTCCACTTT.

The chain links TRBV27 to TRBJ1-2, with D possibly TRBD1 on 6 matching bases. The germline V gene encodes CDR1 MNHEY and CDR2 SMNVEV (reference sequence). The CDR3 consists of 13 residues. V shed 5 bases and J shed 2 bases, with 9 bases lying between them. The CDR3 reads CASSRQENYGYTF. The CDR3 DNA reads as TGTGCCAGCAGTCGACAGGAAAACTATGGCTACACCTTC.

V usage is TRBV2 and J usage is TRBJ2-1; D tentatively fits TRBD1 or TRBD2 (5 bases each). CDR3 length: 13 residues. V was pared by 6 bases and J by 5 bases, with 11 bases between. Germline V gene lookup returns CDR1 SNHLY and CDR2 FYNNEI. The CDR3 reads CASRRDQNNEQFF. The DNA of the CDR3 is TGTGCCAGCAGGAGGGACCAAAACAATGAGCAGTTCTTC.